This T cell receptor (beta chain) was recorded in a study of CD4 T cell repertoires in COVID-19. Study-wide results and limits: SARS-CoV and/or HKU1 spike cultures shared between 7 and 25% of SARS-CoV-2 clonotypes.

Mild-to-severe COVID-19 survivors were the donors. The table came from immunoSEQ multiplex PCR; TCRdb's copy has only in-frame clones and leaves some out. The sample includes some 71,000 clones, approximately 83% seen only once; the top ten take about 0.58%. CDR3 length: 16 amino acids. J gave up 4 bases and V 1 base, and 5 bases lay outside the gene matches. Germline V gives CDR1 SEHNR, CDR2 FQNEAQ (reference sequence). With regard to this clone: What it binds is not known.

This clonotype was obtained from a human donor who had COVID-19. Sequencing used CD4+ T cells from peripheral blood, obtained after recovery from COVID-19. V is TRBV7-9 and J is TRBJ2-3; 10 bases fit TRBD1. DNA of the CDR3: TGTGCCAGCAGCTTAGGCGGGACAGGGGTAGCAGATACGCAGTATTTT. Translation gives CASSLGGTGVADTQYF.